This T cell receptor beta chain was retrieved from a study of cytomegalovirus exposure and HLA in healthy donors. Germline V gene data show CDR1 as SEHNR and CDR2 as FQNEAQ (reference sequence). V gave up 5 bases and J gave up 7 bases, with 21 bases separating them. The CDR3 has 15 amino acids. PCR used 60 Vbeta primers and 13 Jbeta primers. Assay used: immunoSEQ multiplex PCR; TCRdb lists only in-frame clones, some missing. In total, the table holds under 70,000 clones. The source material was PBMCs. The chain carries TRBV7-9 and TRBJ2-7; perhaps TRBD2 as D (6 bases). The sequence was collected from a man in his fifties in good health and CMV-seropositive. In nucleotides, the CDR3 is TGTGCCAGCAGCACCAGACTAGTTGGTCTGGGGGAGCAGTACTTC. Encoded protein: CASSTRLVGLGEQYF.